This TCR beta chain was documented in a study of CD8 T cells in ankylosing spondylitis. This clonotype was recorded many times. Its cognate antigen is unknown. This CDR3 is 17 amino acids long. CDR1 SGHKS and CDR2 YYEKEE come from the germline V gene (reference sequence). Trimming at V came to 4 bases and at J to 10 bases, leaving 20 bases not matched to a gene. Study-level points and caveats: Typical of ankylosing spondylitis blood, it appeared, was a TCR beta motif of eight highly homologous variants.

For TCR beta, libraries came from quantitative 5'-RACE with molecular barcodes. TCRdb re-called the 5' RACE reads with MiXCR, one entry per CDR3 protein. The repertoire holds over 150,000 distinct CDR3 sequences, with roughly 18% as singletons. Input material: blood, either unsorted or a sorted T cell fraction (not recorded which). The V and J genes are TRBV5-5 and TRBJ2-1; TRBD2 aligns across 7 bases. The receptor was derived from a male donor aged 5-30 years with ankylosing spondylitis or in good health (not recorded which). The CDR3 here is CASSPDSRGTSAHEQFF. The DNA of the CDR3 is TGTGCCAGCAGCCCAGATAGTAGAGGAACTAGCGCCCACGAGCAGTTCTTC.